These T cell receptor beta chains were read from a single sample in a study of PD-1 blockade in classical Hodgkin lymphoma. Some clones are missing from TCRdb's copy, which holds only in-frame ones; the method was immunoSEQ multiplex PCR. In the table there are 43,000 or so clones, over 75% of which are singletons. Sequenced here: peripheral blood mononuclear cells (PBMCs), sampled before the fourth cycle of nivolumab. Source of these receptors: a human donor with classical Hodgkin lymphoma. The CDR3 runs from the conserved cysteine through the conserved F or W. Each record gives: V gene, D gene, J gene, CDR3 protein. D genes are given only for firm matches.

TRBV7-9	.	TRBJ1-2	CASSKPPREVYGYTF
TRBV28	.	TRBJ1-2	CASSFRREFYTF
TRBV2	.	TRBJ2-3	CASSPVAGAYTQYF
TRBV11-2	TRBD2	TRBJ2-3	CASSPGTSGGAPDTQYF
TRBV4-3	.	TRBJ2-5	CAAGARHQETQYF
TRBV27	.	TRBJ2-7	CANSDEQYF
TRBV7-9	.	TRBJ1-2	CASSAGPPYGYTF
TRBV20-1	.	TRBJ1-2	CSDFSGGGYTF
TRBV7-9	TRBD1	TRBJ1-1	CASKTGTGHLEAFF
TRBV6-1	.	TRBJ1-2	CASSEAAGGFSGYTF
TRBV19	.	TRBJ1-1	CASTTQVNTEAFF
TRBV15	TRBD2	TRBJ2-3	CATSTPSGGTDTQYF
TRBV19	.	TRBJ1-3	CASSISEELSGNTIYF
TRBV6-5	.	TRBJ1-2	CASSYSALPWYGYTF
TRBV18	.	TRBJ2-3	CASSPNLVGETSTDTQYF
TRBV6-6	.	TRBJ2-1	CASSDGGTSYNEQFF
TRBV6-5	.	TRBJ1-1	CASSYSYTNTEAFF
TRBV9	.	TRBJ2-5	CASSVSWENQETQYF
TRBV4-2	.	TRBJ2-7	CASSRQDSYEQYF
TRBV5-1	TRBD1	TRBJ1-2	CASSLGQGFDGYTF
TRBV9	.	TRBJ2-7	CASGPTPTYEQYF
TRBV6-5	.	TRBJ2-7	CASSWAGPTYEQYF
TRBV19	.	TRBJ1-5	CASSIIGENQPQHF
TRBV14	TRBD1	TRBJ1-6	CASSFDRGGSPLHF